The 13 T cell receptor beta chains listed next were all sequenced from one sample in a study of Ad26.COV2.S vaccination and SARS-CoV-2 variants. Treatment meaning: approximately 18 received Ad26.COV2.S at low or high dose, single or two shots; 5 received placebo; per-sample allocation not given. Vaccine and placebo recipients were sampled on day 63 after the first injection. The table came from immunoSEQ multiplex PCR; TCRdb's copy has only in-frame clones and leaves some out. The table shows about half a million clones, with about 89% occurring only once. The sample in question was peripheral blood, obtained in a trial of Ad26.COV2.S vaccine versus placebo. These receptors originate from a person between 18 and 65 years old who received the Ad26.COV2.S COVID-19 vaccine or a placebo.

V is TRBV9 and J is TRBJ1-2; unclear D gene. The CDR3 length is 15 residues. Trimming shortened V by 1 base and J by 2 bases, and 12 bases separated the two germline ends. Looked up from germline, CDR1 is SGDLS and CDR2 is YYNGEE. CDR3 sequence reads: CASSVWPEPNYGYTF. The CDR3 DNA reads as TGTGCCAGCAGCGTATGGCCGGAACCCAACTATGGCTACACCTTC.

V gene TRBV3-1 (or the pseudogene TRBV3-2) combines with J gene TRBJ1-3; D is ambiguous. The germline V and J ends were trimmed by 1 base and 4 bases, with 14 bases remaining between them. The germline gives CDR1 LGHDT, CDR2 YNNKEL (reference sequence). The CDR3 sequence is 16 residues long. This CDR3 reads CASSQGEAAWGNTIYF. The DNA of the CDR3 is TGTGCCAGCAGCCAAGGGGAGGCCGCATGGGGAAACACCATATATTTT.

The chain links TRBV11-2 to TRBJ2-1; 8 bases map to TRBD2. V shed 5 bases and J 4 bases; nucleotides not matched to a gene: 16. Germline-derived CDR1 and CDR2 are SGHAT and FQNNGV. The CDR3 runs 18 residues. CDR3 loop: CASSHIFGGGKLYNEQFF. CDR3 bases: TGTGCCAGCAGCCATATATTCGGGGGGGGCAAGTTGTACAATGAGCAGTTCTTC.

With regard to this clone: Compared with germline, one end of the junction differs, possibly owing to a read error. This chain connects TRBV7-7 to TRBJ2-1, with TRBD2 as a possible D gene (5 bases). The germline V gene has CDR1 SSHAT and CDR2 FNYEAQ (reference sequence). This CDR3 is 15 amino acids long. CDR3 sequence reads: CASSLSPGSRNEQFF. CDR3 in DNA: TGTGCTAGCAGCTTGTCTCCGGGGTCCCGGAATGAGCAGTTCTTC.

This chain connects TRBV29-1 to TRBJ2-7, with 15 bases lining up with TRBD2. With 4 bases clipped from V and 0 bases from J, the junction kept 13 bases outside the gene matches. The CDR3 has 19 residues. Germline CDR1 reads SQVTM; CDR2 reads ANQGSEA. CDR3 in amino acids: CSVGPRPGLAGGVSYEQYF. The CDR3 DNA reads TGCAGCGTTGGCCCTCGACCGGGACTAGCGGGAGGTGTCTCCTACGAGCAGTACTTC.

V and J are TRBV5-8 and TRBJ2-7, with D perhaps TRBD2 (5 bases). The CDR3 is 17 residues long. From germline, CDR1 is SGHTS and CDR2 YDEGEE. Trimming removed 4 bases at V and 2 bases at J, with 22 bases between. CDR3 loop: CASSLRPTSSVPYEQYF. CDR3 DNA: TGTGCCAGCAGCCTGCGCCCTACTAGTTCAGTCCCCTACGAGCAGTACTTC.

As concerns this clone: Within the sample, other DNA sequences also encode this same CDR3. This chain's CDR3 is CASSSGQGSYNEQFF. The CDR3 nucleotides read TGTGCCAGCAGCTCCGGACAGGGATCCTACAATGAGCAGTTCTTC. The chain recombines TRBV11-3 with TRBJ2-1; the match to TRBD1 covers 8 bases. Germline V lookup: CDR1 SGHNT, CDR2 YENEEA. The CDR3 runs 15 residues. After removal of 4 bases from V and 1 base from J, the junction contained 3 bases not matched to a gene.

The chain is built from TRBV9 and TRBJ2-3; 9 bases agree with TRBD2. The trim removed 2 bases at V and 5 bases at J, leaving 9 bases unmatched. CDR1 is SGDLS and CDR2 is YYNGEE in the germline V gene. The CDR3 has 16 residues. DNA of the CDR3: TGTGCCAGCAGCGTCTGGGCTAGCGGGGTGGGAGATACGCAGTATTTT. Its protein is CASSVWASGVGDTQYF.

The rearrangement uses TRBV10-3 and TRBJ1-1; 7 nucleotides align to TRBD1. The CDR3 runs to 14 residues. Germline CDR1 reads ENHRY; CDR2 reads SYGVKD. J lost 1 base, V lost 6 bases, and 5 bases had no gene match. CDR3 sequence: CAISRGQTNTEAFF. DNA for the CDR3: TGTGCCATCAGCAGGGGACAGACGAACACTGAAGCTTTCTTT.

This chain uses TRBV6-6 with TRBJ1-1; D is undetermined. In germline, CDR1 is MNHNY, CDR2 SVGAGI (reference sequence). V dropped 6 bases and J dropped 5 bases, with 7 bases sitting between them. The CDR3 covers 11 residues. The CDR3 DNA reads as TGTGCCAGCAGCCCTGGGACTGAAGCTTTCTTT. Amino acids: CASSPGTEAFF.

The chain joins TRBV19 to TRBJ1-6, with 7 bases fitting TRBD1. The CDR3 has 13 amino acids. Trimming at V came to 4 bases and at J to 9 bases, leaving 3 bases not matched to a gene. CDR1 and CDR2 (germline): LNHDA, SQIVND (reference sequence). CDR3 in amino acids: CASSTGGSSPLHF. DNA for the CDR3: TGTGCCAGTAGTACAGGGGGTTCTTCACCCCTCCACTTT.

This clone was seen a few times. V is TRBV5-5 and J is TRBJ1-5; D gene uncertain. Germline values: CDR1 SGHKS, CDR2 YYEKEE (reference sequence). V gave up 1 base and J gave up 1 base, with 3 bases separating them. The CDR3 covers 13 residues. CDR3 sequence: CASSLTSNQPQHF. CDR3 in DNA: TGTGCCAGCAGCTTGACCAGCAATCAGCCCCAGCATTTT.

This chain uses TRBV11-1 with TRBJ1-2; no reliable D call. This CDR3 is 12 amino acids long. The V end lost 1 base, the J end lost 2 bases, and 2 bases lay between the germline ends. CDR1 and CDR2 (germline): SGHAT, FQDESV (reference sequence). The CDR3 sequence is CASSLGNYGYTF. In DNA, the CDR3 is TGTGCCAGCAGCTTAGGAAACTATGGCTACACCTTC.